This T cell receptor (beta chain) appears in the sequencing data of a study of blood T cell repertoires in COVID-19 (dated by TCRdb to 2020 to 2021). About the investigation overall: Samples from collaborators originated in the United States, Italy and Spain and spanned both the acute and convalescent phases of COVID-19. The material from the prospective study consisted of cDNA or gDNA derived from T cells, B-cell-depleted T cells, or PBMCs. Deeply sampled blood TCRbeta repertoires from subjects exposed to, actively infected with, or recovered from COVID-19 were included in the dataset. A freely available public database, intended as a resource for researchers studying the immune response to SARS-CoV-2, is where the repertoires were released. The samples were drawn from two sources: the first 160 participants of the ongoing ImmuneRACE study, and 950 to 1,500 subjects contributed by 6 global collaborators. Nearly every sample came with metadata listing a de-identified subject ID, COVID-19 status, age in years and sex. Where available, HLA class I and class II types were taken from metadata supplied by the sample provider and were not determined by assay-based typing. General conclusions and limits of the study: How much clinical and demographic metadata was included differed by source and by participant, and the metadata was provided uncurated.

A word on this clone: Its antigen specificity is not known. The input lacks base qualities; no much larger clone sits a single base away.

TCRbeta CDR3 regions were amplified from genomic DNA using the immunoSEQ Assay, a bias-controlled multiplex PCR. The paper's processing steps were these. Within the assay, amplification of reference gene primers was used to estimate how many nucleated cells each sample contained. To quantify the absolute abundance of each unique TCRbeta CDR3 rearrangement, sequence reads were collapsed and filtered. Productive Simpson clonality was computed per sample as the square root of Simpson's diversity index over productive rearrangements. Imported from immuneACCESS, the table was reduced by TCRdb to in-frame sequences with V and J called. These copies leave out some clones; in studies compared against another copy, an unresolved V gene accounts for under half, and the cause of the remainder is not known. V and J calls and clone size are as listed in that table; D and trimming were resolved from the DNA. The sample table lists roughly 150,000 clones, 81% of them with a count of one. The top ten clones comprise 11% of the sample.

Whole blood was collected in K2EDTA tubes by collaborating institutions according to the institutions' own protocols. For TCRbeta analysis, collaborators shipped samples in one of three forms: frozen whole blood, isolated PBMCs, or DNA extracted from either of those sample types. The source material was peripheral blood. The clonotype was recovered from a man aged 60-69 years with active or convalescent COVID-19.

The CDR3 protein: CASSGLSGDGPYGEQYF. The sequenced DNA: TGTGCCAGCAGCGGTCTTAGCGGGGACGGGCCTTACGGCGAGCAGTACTTC. The chain links TRBV5-6 with TRBJ2-7, with 8 middle bases fitting TRBD2. Taken from cysteine to phenylalanine, the CDR3 has 17 residues. Solely the CDR3 DNA is kept, with 51 bases framed from the first base. Trimmed from V: 4 bases; trimmed from J: 6 bases; junction bases lacking a gene match: 18. Looking up the germline V gene yields CDR1 SGHDT and CDR2 YYEEEE.